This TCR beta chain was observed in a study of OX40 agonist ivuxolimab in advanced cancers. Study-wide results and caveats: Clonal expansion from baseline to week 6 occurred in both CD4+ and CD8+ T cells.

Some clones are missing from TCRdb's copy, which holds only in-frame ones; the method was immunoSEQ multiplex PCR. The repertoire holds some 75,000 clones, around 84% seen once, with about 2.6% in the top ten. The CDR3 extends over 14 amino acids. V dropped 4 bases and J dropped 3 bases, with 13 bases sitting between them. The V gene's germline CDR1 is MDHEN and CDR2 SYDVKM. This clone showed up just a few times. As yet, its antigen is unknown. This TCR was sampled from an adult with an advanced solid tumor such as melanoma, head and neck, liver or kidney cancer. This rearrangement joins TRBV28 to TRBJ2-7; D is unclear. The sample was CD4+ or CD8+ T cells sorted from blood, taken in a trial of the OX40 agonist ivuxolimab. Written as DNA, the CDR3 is TGTGCCAGCAGTTCGGACCTCCGCTACTACGAGCAGTACTTC. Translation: CASSSDLRYYEQYF.